Shown below are 20 T cell receptor beta chains from a single sample sequenced in a study of T cell responses to AZD1222 COVID-19 vaccine. Libraries were prepared by immunoSEQ multiplex PCR; TCRdb keeps only in-frame clonotypes and omits some of them. The sample has 95,000 to 100,000 clones, roughly 84% seen once. Sequenced here: peripheral blood, sampled 28 days after the second AZD1222 dose. The receptor set was obtained from an adult who received the AZD1222 COVID-19 vaccine.

V usage is TRBV12-5 and J usage is TRBJ1-6, with a tentative D call TRBD1 (5 bases). CDR1 and CDR2 from the germline V gene are LGHNT and FRNRAP. Deletions cut 3 bases from V and 9 bases from J, with 18 bases between. The CDR3 spans 16 residues. The CDR3 bases are TGTGCTAGTGGTTTCGTTCGACAGAGTGGGAGTTCACCCCTCCACTTT. Its protein is CASGFVRQSGSSPLHF. Complete variable domain (other parts from reference TRBV12-5 and TRBJ1-6): DARVTQTPRHKVTEMGQEVTMRCQPILGHNTVFWYRQTMMQGLELLAYFRNRAPLDDSGMPKDRFSAEMPDATLATLKIQPSEPRDSAVYFCASGFVRQSGSSPLHFGNGTRLTVT.

The CDR3 loop reads CASSPLVEPSYEQYF. As DNA, the CDR3 is TGTGCCAGCTCACCGTTGGTAGAGCCTTCCTACGAGCAGTACTTC. This chain links TRBV18 with TRBJ2-7; D gene uncertain. This CDR3 region has 15 residues. CDR1 KGHSH and CDR2 LQKENI come from the germline V gene. Trimming took 3 bases from V and 1 from J, leaving 13 bases between them.

The V call is TRBV7-3, the J call TRBJ2-4; a weak D match, TRBD1 (6 bases). CDR3 length: 14 residues. The germline gives CDR1 SGHTA, CDR2 FQGTGA. Trimming took 5 bases from V and 7 from J, leaving 15 bases between them. The CDR3 DNA follows: TGTGCCAGCAGCCTCGACAGGCAGTCCAACATTCAGTACTTC. Residues: CASSLDRQSNIQYF.

This clone was counted once. This sequence joins TRBV7-2 and TRBJ2-6; D is ambiguous. Trimming removed 3 bases from V and 5 bases from J, with 5 bases in between. Germline CDR1 and CDR2: SGHTA and FQGNSA. CDR3 size: 13 residues. The CDR3 coding sequence is TGTGCCAGCAGCTTTTATCGGGCCAACGTCCTGACTTTC. Amino acids: CASSFYRANVLTF.

J is TRBJ2-7 and V is TRBV9; TRBD1 matches at 7 bases. The CDR3 length is 14 residues. V shed 1 base, J shed 6 bases, and the junction held 7 bases outside the gene matches. The germline gives CDR1 SGDLS, CDR2 YYNGEE. The CDR3 here is CASSVKQGSSEQYF. In DNA, the CDR3 is TGTGCCAGCAGCGTAAAACAGGGGTCGTCCGAGCAGTACTTC.

The chain carries TRBV5-1 and TRBJ1-1; D is perhaps TRBD1 (5 bases). The CDR3 is 15 residues long. Germline-derived CDR1 and CDR2 are SGHRS and YFSETQ. The V gene lost 2 bases and the J gene lost 5 bases, with 16 bases spanning the gap. The CDR3 sequence: CASSFRGGSRTEAFF. The CDR3 DNA follows: TGCGCCAGCAGCTTCCGGGGGGGGTCCCGGACTGAAGCTTTCTTT.

The rearrangement links TRBV10-2 to TRBJ1-1; TRBD1 matches at 10 bases. The V gene's germline CDR1 is WSHSY and CDR2 SAAADI. Losses at the gene ends were 3 bases for V and 4 bases for J; bases not matched to a gene: 8. CDR3 size: 16 residues. CDR3 residues: CASSDWATGGITEAFF. The CDR3 nucleotides are TGCGCCAGCAGTGATTGGGCGACAGGGGGCATCACTGAAGCTTTCTTT.

The CDR3 DNA sequence: TGTGCCAGCAGCTTATCCGACAGGGCGACTAATGGCTACACCTTC. Translated: CASSLSDRATNGYTF. The chain combines TRBV7-2 with TRBJ1-2; 7 positions match TRBD1. V was pared by 2 bases and J by 6 bases, with 9 bases of the junction left unmatched. The CDR3 length is 15 residues. CDR1 is SGHTA, CDR2 FQGNSA, per germline.

The chain links TRBV4-3 to TRBJ2-1; TRBD2 is a possible D gene (5 bases). CDR3 length: 15 amino acids. CDR1 is LGHNA and CDR2 is YSLEER in the germline V gene. The V end was cut by 0 bases, the J end by 14 bases, with 20 bases between. This chain's CDR3 is CASSQEPAGSRAKFF. The CDR3 region has the DNA TGCGCCAGCAGCCAAGAACCGGCGGGTTCCCGAGCAAAGTTCTTC.

The chain combines TRBV7-2 with TRBJ2-5, with a weak D call TRBD1 (6 bases). The CDR3 length is 16 residues. The germline V gene encodes CDR1 SGHTA and CDR2 FQGNSA. V was trimmed by 5 bases and J by 7 bases, leaving 23 bases between them. The CDR3, as DNA: TGTGCCAGCAGCGTAGGGGGACCGCTCCGTCTTGGGACCCAGTACTTC. Translating it yields CASSVGGPLRLGTQYF.

This clone was counted a few times. This chain links TRBV18 with TRBJ2-1, with 12 bases identical to TRBD2. The ends lost 6 bases at V and 7 bases at J; junction bases unmatched: 7. The CDR3 has 15 residues. Germline loops: CDR1 KGHSH, CDR2 LQKENI. The CDR3 DNA reads TGTGCCAGCTCCATACTAGCGGGAGGAAGGAATGAGCAGTTCTTC. Translation: CASSILAGGRNEQFF. The whole variable domain, remainder taken from reference TRBV18 and TRBJ2-1, is NAGVMQNPRHLVRRRGQEARLRCSPMKGHSHVYWYRQLPEEGLKFMVYLQKENIIDESGMPKERFSAEFPKEGPSILRIQQVVRGDSAAYFCASSILAGGRNEQFFGPGTRLTVL.

The rearrangement uses TRBV7-6 and TRBJ2-2; D gene uncertain. The ends were cut back, 5 bases at V and 4 bases at J, with 8 bases in the middle. Germline CDR1 and CDR2: SGHVS and FNYEAQ. The CDR3 consists of 13 residues. The CDR3 protein is CASSPRVTGELFF. CDR3 in DNA: TGTGCCAGCAGCCCACGGGTCACCGGGGAGCTGTTTTTT. The variable domain in full, with the rest retrieved from reference TRBV7-6 and TRBJ2-2, is GAGVSQSPRYKVTKRGQDVALRCDPISGHVSLYWYRQALGQGPEFLTYFNYEAQQDKSGLPNDRFSAERPEGSISTLTIQRTEQRDSAMYRCASSPRVTGELFFGEGSRLTVL.

The rearrangement uses TRBV6-4 and TRBJ2-7, with TRBD2 matching 8 bases. In germline, CDR1 is MRHNA, CDR2 SNTAGT. J gave up 9 bases and V 7 bases, and 23 bases lay outside the gene matches. The CDR3 contains 17 residues. The CDR3 region has the DNA TGTGCCAGCATAGCGGGGCGGGTCGGTCGTCACCCCGACATGCAGTACTTC. Amino acids: CASIAGRVGRHPDMQYF.

In the case of this clone: Other DNA sequences in the sample encode the same CDR3. The V call is TRBV7-2, the J call TRBJ1-5; D remains ambiguous. Germline values: CDR1 SGHTA, CDR2 FQGNSA. Between the trimmed V and J ends, which lost 2 bases and 6 bases, there was a span of 5 bases. The CDR3 loop spans 12 amino acids. The CDR3 sequence: CASSLLRQPQHF. For the CDR3, the DNA is TGTGCCAGCAGCTTACTGCGTCAGCCCCAGCATTTT.

The V and J genes are TRBV6-6 and TRBJ2-4, with D hard to call. In germline, CDR1 is MNHNY, CDR2 SVGAGI (reference sequence). V shed 4 bases and J shed 0 bases, with 13 bases lying between them. This CDR3 is 16 amino acids long. Written as DNA, the CDR3 is TGTGCCAGCAGTTTCGACCCAAAACTAGCCAAAAACATTCAGTACTTC. Translated, it gives CASSFDPKLAKNIQYF.

V gene TRBV4-1 combines with J gene TRBJ2-2, with 12 bases identical to TRBD2. Germline V gene data show CDR1 as MGHRA and CDR2 as YSYEKL. V lost 3 bases to trimming and J lost 8 bases; unmatched junction nucleotides: 4. The CDR3 has 15 residues. CDR3 protein: CASSHRLAGAGELFF. The CDR3 region has the DNA TGCGCCAGCAGCCATCGACTAGCGGGAGCAGGGGAGCTGTTTTTT.

This clone was counted only a few times. The chain carries TRBV29-1 and TRBJ1-1, with 9 bases aligning to TRBD1. With V trimmed by 7 bases and J by 8 bases, 5 bases remained unmatched. CDR1 is SQVTM, CDR2 ANQGSEA, per germline. This CDR3 spans 11 amino acids. CDR3 DNA: TGCAGCGGCGGGACAGGGCCCGAAGCTTTCTTT. Translating it yields CSGGTGPEAFF.

V and J are TRBV7-3 and TRBJ2-2, with D unresolved. Trimming removed 5 bases at V and 4 bases at J, with 14 bases between. The length of the CDR3 is 15 residues. Germline CDR1 and CDR2: SGHTA and FQGTGA. CDR3 sequence (DNA): TGTGCCAGCAGCCCCCGTAGATCTGCCACCGGGGAGCTGTTTTTT. Translating gives CASSPRRSATGELFF.

V usage is TRBV9 and J usage is TRBJ1-1, with 7 nucleotides matching TRBD1. The CDR3 totals 14 residues. The junction had 4 bases not matched to a gene; V was cut back by 0 bases and J by 5 bases. CDR1 SGDLS and CDR2 YYNGEE come from the germline V gene. CDR3 protein: CASSVEQGRTEAFF. DNA for the CDR3: TGTGCCAGCAGCGTAGAACAGGGGCGGACTGAAGCTTTCTTT.

In this sample, this clone turned up a few times. The chain has TRBV28 and TRBJ2-1; D call uncertain. V was clipped by 0 bases and J by 5 bases, with 11 bases between them. The CDR3 runs to 15 residues. Germline CDR1 and CDR2: MDHEN and SYDVKM. DNA for the CDR3: TGTGCCAGCAGTTTATGGTCCTACACGGACAATGAGCAGTTCTTC. Residues: CASSLWSYTDNEQFF.